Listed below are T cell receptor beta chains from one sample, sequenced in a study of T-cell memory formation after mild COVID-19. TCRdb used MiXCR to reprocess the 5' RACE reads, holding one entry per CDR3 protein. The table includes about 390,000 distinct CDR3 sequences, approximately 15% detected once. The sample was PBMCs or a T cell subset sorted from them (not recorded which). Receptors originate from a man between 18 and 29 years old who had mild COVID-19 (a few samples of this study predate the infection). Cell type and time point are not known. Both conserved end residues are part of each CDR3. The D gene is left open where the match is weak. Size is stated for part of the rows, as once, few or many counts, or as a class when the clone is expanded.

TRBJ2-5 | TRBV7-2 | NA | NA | CASSLEGYHRQETQYF | TGTGCCAGCAGCTTAGAGGGCTACCATCGCCAAGAGACCCAGTACTTC
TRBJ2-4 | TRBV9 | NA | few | CASSAETAIIQYF | TGTGCCAGCAGCGCGGAGACAGCAATCATTCAGTACTTC
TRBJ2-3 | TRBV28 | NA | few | CASRLTTGPQYF | TGTGCCAGCAGGCTCACGACGGGGCCGCAGTATTTT
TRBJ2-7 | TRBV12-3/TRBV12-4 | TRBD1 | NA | CASTTGQLSSYEQYF | TGTGCCAGCACCACGGGACAGCTTAGCTCCTACGAGCAGTACTTC
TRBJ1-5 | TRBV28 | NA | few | CASSPSHLRVRRQPQHF | TGTGCCAGCAGTCCCTCCCATTTGAGGGTCCGGCGGCAGCCCCAGCATTTT
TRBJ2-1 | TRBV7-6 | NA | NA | CASSLGVAEQFF | TGTGCCAGCAGCTTAGGGGTGGCTGAGCAGTTCTTC
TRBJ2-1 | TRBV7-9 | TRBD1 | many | CASSSLAGTVSEQFF | TGTGCCAGCAGCTCCTTAGCCGGGACAGTATCTGAGCAGTTCTTC
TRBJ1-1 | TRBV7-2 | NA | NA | CASSLVSQLNTEAFF | TGTGCCAGCAGCTTAGTATCGCAGCTGAACACTGAAGCTTTCTTT
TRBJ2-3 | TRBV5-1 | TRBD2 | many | CASSSTPGLADSTDTQYF | TGCGCCAGCAGCTCTACTCCGGGACTAGCGGATTCCACAGATACGCAGTATTTT
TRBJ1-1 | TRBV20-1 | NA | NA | CSGQGRTEAFF | TGCAGTGGTCAGGGGAGAACTGAAGCTTTCTTT
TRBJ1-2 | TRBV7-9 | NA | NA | CASSLPGPHGYTF | TGTGCCAGCAGCTTACCGGGTCCCCATGGCTACACCTTC
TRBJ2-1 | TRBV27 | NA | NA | CASSGGRDEQFF | TGTGCCAGCAGTGGGGGGCGGGACGAGCAGTTCTTC
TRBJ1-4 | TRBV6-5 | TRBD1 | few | CASSYVSTGGTEKLFF | TGTGCCAGCAGTTACGTATCTACAGGGGGAACTGAAAAACTGTTTTTT
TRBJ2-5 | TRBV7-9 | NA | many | CASTDLWAETQYF | TGTGCCAGCACCGACCTTTGGGCGGAGACCCAGTACTTC
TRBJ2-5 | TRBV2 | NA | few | CASRSRVLSSLQETQYF | TGTGCCAGCCGATCTCGAGTCCTCTCGTCCCTACAAGAGACCCAGTACTTC
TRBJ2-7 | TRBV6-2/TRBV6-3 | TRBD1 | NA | CASRPRQGYEQYF | TGTGCCAGCAGGCCCCGACAGGGCTACGAGCAGTACTTC